The 9 T cell receptor beta chains in this list originate from one sample, sequenced in a study of control samples from healthy donors and cancer patients (TCRdb year 2020). The method was the immunoSEQ multiplex PCR assay. What TCRdb holds here is the immuneACCESS table cut down to in-frame rearrangements. Part of the clones is not present; checked against another copy, under half of the missing clones reflect an unresolved V gene, and the others are unexplained. This sample is represented by 150,000 to 200,000 clones; 92% of them were singletons. The ten largest make up 0.68% of the sample. The material sequenced was blood. The receptor source for this set is a woman in her twenties or thirties in good health.

V gene TRBV28 combines with J gene TRBJ2-1, with 7 bases fitting TRBD1. Germline CDR1 MDHEN, CDR2 SYDVKM. The CDR3 is 12 amino acids. Trimming removed 7 bases from V and 7 bases from J; junction bases left unmatched: 4. This CDR3 is CASTDRVNEQFF. The CDR3 coding sequence is TGTGCCAGCACCGACAGGGTTAATGAGCAGTTCTTC.

This clone is a singleton in its sample. The rearrangement links TRBV19 to TRBJ2-1; 9 bases are a match to TRBD2. Trimming cost V 2 bases and J 0 bases; bases outside gene matches: 8. Germline CDR1 LNHDA, CDR2 SQIVND (reference sequence). This CDR3 is 18 amino acids long. CDR3 sequence reads: CASSIYSGGYRSYNEQFF. The CDR3 DNA is TGTGCCAGTAGTATATATAGCGGGGGATATCGCTCCTACAATGAGCAGTTCTTC.

V gene TRBV28 combines with J gene TRBJ2-1, with TRBD2 identical over 9 bases. CDR3 length: 15 residues. Germline V gene lookup returns CDR1 MDHEN and CDR2 SYDVKM. J gave up 10 bases and V 6 bases, and 13 bases lay outside the gene matches. In DNA form, the CDR3 reads TGTGCCAGCAGAAATAGCGGGAGCCCCAACCGGGAGCAGTTCTTC. As protein: CASRNSGSPNREQFF.

The genes are TRBV6-2 or TRBV6-3 and TRBJ2-7; TRBD2 matches 8 bases. Germline assignment: CDR1 MNHEY and CDR2 SVGEGT. This CDR3 is built from 15 residues. V shed 5 bases, J shed 3 bases, and the junction held 9 bases outside the gene matches. DNA of the CDR3: TGTGCCAGCAGTATAGTAGCGGGATGGGGCTACGAGCAGTACTTC. Protein product: CASSIVAGWGYEQYF.

This chain links TRBV3-1 (or the pseudogene TRBV3-2) with TRBJ2-3; TRBD2 matches 8 bases. V dropped 8 bases and J dropped 2; count of bases not matched to a gene: 21. The CDR3 consists of 19 residues. CDR1 LGHDT and CDR2 YNNKEL come from the germline V gene (reference sequence). CDR3 bases: TGTGCCAGCTTATTCTGTTATGTTAGCGCGGGAGGCCCCACAGATACGCAGTATTTT. Protein product: CASLFCYVSAGGPTDTQYF.

The V call is TRBV6-5, the J call TRBJ1-3; D is undetermined. V dropped 7 bases and J dropped 0 bases, with 4 bases sitting between them. Germline lookup yields CDR1 MNHEY and CDR2 SVGAGI. This CDR3 is 12 amino acids long. The CDR3 reads CASMGSGNTIYF. The CDR3 DNA reads TGTGCCAGCATGGGCTCTGGAAACACCATATATTTT.

The chain couples TRBV10-3 to TRBJ2-2, with 11 nucleotides matching TRBD2. J gave up 1 base and V 7 bases, and 11 bases lay outside the gene matches. CDR1 ENHRY and CDR2 SYGVKD come from the germline V gene. This CDR3 contains 18 residues. The CDR3 nucleotides are TGTGCCATCACCTTGGGTTCGACTAGCGGGATGAACACCGGGGAGCTGTTTTTT. This sequence encodes CAITLGSTSGMNTGELFF.

The rearrangement links TRBV7-3 to TRBJ2-1; 12 positions agree with TRBD2. Germline V lookup: CDR1 SGHTA, CDR2 FQGTGA. This CDR3 has 16 amino acids. Trimming took 2 bases from V and 1 from J; bases not matched to a gene: 0. CDR3 in amino acids: CASSLLAGGSYNEQFF. The CDR3 region has the DNA TGTGCCAGCAGCTTACTAGCGGGAGGGTCCTACAATGAGCAGTTCTTC.

In DNA form, the CDR3 reads TGTGCCAGCCACGGGACAGGAACCCTCTATGGCTACACCTTC. It specifies CASHGTGTLYGYTF. V gene TRBV5-6 combines with J gene TRBJ1-2; 8 bases fit TRBD1. Germline V CDR1 and CDR2: SGHDT, YYEEEE. CDR3 size: 14 residues. J lost 4 bases, V lost 7 bases, and 9 bases had no gene match.